These T cell receptor beta chains were read from a single sample in a study of blood T cell repertoires in COVID-19. Assay: immunoSEQ multiplex PCR; the TCRdb copy retains only in-frame clones and omits some. The sample holds 400,000 or so clones; roughly 88% are singletons and the top ten take under 0.7%. The sequencing input was PBMCs or T cells enriched from blood (not recorded which). The source is a man aged 18 to 30 who had recovered from COVID-19. Both conserved end residues are part of each CDR3. The order of the fields is clone size, V gene, D gene, J gene, CDR3 protein, CDR3 DNA. D genes are given only for firm matches. For some rows the clone size is stated as once, few or many, or as a class when expanded; others skip it.

>.|TRBV2|TRBD1|TRBJ2-7
CASRAGTGLSYEQYF
TGTGCCAGCAGAGCTGGGACAGGGCTCTCCTACGAGCAGTACTTC
>.|TRBV12-3/TRBV12-4|.|TRBJ1-2
CASSFGPGYGYTF
TGTGCCAGCAGTTTTGGGCCGGGATATGGCTACACCTTC
>.|TRBV29-1|TRBD1|TRBJ1-5
CSVSQGQGSNQPQHF
TGCAGCGTTAGCCAGGGACAGGGTTCGAATCAGCCCCAGCATTTT
>.|TRBV4-1|.|TRBJ1-5
CASSPRVGSNQPQHF
TGCGCCAGCAGCCCGCGGGTGGGGTCGAATCAGCCCCAGCATTTT
>.|TRBV10-2|TRBD2|TRBJ2-7
CASSGRTSGGGEQYF
TGCGCCAGCAGTGGCAGGACTAGCGGGGGCGGCGAGCAGTACTTC
>once|TRBV19|.|TRBJ1-4
CASSTFWGLDEKLFF
TGTGCCAGTAGTACCTTTTGGGGGCTGGATGAAAAACTGTTTTTT
>once|TRBV19|TRBD1|TRBJ1-5
CASSGGQEQPQHF
TGTGCCAGTAGTGGGGGACAGGAGCAGCCCCAGCATTTT
>few|TRBV27|TRBD1|TRBJ1-6
CASSRDYRGPSPLHF
TGTGCCAGCAGCCGAGATTACAGGGGACCTTCACCCCTCCACTTT
>.|TRBV5-1|TRBD1|TRBJ1-2
CASSDGQGLRLNGYTF
TGCGCCAGCAGCGATGGACAGGGGTTACGCCTTAATGGCTACACCTTC
>once|TRBV3-1/TRBV3-2|.|TRBJ1-2
CASSHDRPDYGYTF
TGTGCCAGCAGCCACGACAGGCCCGACTATGGCTACACCTTC
>.|TRBV15|.|TRBJ1-2
CATSSDRRGGYTF
TGTGCCACCAGCAGCGACAGGCGAGGTGGCTACACCTTC
>.|TRBV19|.|TRBJ1-1
CASSIESRVMAEAFF
TGTGCCAGTAGTATAGAGAGCAGGGTAATGGCTGAAGCTTTCTTT
>few|TRBV7-3|TRBD1|TRBJ1-1
CASSFTGGADTEAFF
TGTGCCAGCAGCTTTACAGGGGGCGCGGACACTGAAGCTTTCTTT
>.|TRBV5-1|.|TRBJ1-1
CASSFTGTMNTEAFF
TGCGCCAGCAGCTTCACCGGGACTATGAACACTGAAGCTTTCTTT
>.|TRBV10-2|.|TRBJ1-5
CASSSASLSRPQHF
TGCGCCAGCTCCTCCGCCAGTTTATCCCGGCCCCAGCATTTT
>.|TRBV5-1|.|TRBJ2-3
CASSLASSFTDTQYF
TGCGCCAGCAGCTTGGCGTCTAGCTTCACAGATACGCAGTATTTT
>few|TRBV28|TRBD2|TRBJ2-1
CASAGGANNEQFF
TGTGCCAGCGCCGGGGGGGCCAACAATGAGCAGTTCTTC
>.|TRBV5-1|.|TRBJ1-1
CASSFGREDTEAFF
TGCGCCAGCAGCTTTGGACGGGAGGACACTGAAGCTTTCTTT
>.|TRBV4-1|.|TRBJ2-1
CASSQAPAGHANEQFF
TGCGCCAGCAGCCAAGCCCCAGCGGGCCACGCCAATGAGCAGTTCTTC
>few|TRBV2|.|TRBJ1-6
CASSGQEDSPLHF
TGTGCCAGCAGTGGCCAGGAAGATTCACCCCTCCACTTT
>once|TRBV2|.|TRBJ2-2
CASRMSFSGELFF
TGTGCCAGCAGGATGAGTTTCTCCGGGGAGCTGTTTTTT
>.|TRBV10-3|TRBD1|TRBJ1-2
CAISEGTGGFLVCTF
TGTGCCATCAGTGAAGGGACAGGGGGATTCCTCGTCTGCACCTTC
>.|TRBV18|TRBD1|TRBJ2-7
CASSLNPGTGKGSEQYF
TGTGCCAGCTCACTTAACCCGGGGACAGGGAAGGGGAGCGAGCAGTACTTC
>.|TRBV9|.|TRBJ2-1
CASRLADSYNEQFF
TGTGCCAGCAGGCTAGCGGACAGCTACAATGAGCAGTTCTTC
>.|TRBV10-3|.|TRBJ1-4
CAISEGALSRGEKLFF
TGTGCCATCAGTGAAGGGGCCTTGTCGCGGGGTGAAAAACTGTTTTTT
>.|TRBV6-4|.|TRBJ1-2
CASSEYSGLSYGYTF
TGTGCCAGCAGTGAGTACTCGGGACTATCCTATGGCTACACCTTC
>.|TRBV29-1|.|TRBJ1-2
CSVEEVWDGYTF
TGCAGCGTTGAGGAGGTTTGGGATGGCTACACCTTC
>.|TRBV6-5|TRBD1|TRBJ1-1
CASSPGQELNTEAFF
TGTGCCAGCAGCCCGGGACAGGAATTGAACACTGAAGCTTTCTTT
>.|TRBV7-3|TRBD1|TRBJ2-1
CASSATGTANNEQFF
TGTGCCAGCAGCGCGACCGGGACAGCCAACAATGAGCAGTTCTTC
>.|TRBV7-9|TRBD1|TRBJ2-5
CASSSLRQDRSGTQYF
TGTGCCAGCAGCTCATTAAGACAGGACAGGTCGGGGACCCAGTACTTC
>.|TRBV11-2|TRBD2|TRBJ2-7
CASSLARGGTEHYEQYF
TGTGCCAGCAGCTTGGCCCGGGGAGGGACGGAGCACTACGAGCAGTACTTC
>once|TRBV5-1|TRBD2|TRBJ2-1
CASSLALAGVYNEQFF
TGCGCCAGCAGCTTGGCACTAGCGGGAGTTTACAATGAGCAGTTCTTC
>once|TRBV21-1|.|TRBJ2-7
CASRQGDPSYEQYF
TGTGCCAGCCGACAGGGGGACCCATCCTACGAGCAGTACTTC
>.|TRBV5-4|.|TRBJ1-4
CASSSIQGPEKLFF
TGTGCCAGCAGCTCCATACAGGGTCCTGAAAAACTGTTTTTT
>few|TRBV28|.|TRBJ1-2
CASSFPRGFADYGYTF
TGTGCCAGCAGTTTTCCCAGGGGTTTTGCGGACTATGGCTACACCTTC
>.|TRBV2|.|TRBJ1-5
CASSSPRTTPYPNQPQHF
TGTGCCAGCAGTTCCCCCCGGACAACCCCTTACCCAAATCAGCCCCAGCATTTT
>.|TRBV3-1/TRBV3-2|.|TRBJ1-3
CASSQGHLGGNTIYF
TGTGCCAGCAGCCAGGGACACCTAGGAGGAAACACCATATATTTT
>.|TRBV24-1|TRBD1|TRBJ1-5
CATSRDGQARQPQHF
TGTGCCACCAGTCGCGACGGACAGGCAAGGCAGCCCCAGCATTTT
>.|TRBV6-1|.|TRBJ1-5
CASSDRANQPQHF
TGTGCCAGCAGTGACAGGGCAAATCAGCCCCAGCATTTT
>few|TRBV4-1|.|TRBJ2-7
CASSQVLGAPQYF
TGCGCCAGCAGCCAAGTCCTGGGGGCCCCCCAGTACTTC
>.|TRBV28|.|TRBJ2-6
CASSLSGAGANVLTF
TGTGCCAGCAGTCTCTCGGGGGCTGGGGCCAACGTCCTGACTTTC
>.|TRBV7-8|.|TRBJ1-3
CASSPGESSGNTIYF
TGTGCCAGCAGCCCCGGGGAGAGCTCTGGAAACACCATATATTTT
>.|TRBV7-9|.|TRBJ1-6
CASSLDGQYNSPLHF
TGTGCCAGCAGCTTAGACGGACAGTATAATTCACCCCTCCACTTT
>once|TRBV27|.|TRBJ2-1
CASSLSPTGGAGGTQFF
TGTGCCAGCAGTTTATCGCCGACAGGGGGAGCGGGAGGGACACAGTTCTTC
>.|TRBV12-3/TRBV12-4|TRBD1|TRBJ2-7
CASSSDRGREQYF
TGTGCCAGCAGCTCTGACAGGGGGCGCGAGCAGTACTTC
>.|TRBV6-1|TRBD2|TRBJ2-1
CASSEWGSGRVYEQFF
TGTGCCAGCAGTGAATGGGGTAGCGGGAGAGTCTATGAGCAGTTCTTC
>once|TRBV29-1|.|TRBJ1-1
CSVSGSTEAFF
TGCAGCGTCAGCGGGTCCACTGAAGCTTTCTTT
>.|TRBV7-3|TRBD1|TRBJ2-3
CASSLIPGGPGDTQYF
TGTGCCAGCAGCTTAATCCCAGGGGGCCCGGGAGATACGCAGTATTTT
>.|TRBV11-2|TRBD1|TRBJ1-1
CASSLETGGHTEAFF
TGTGCCAGCAGCTTAGAAACAGGGGGTCACACTGAAGCTTTCTTT
>.|TRBV24-1|.|TRBJ2-5
CAPGGLDIGTQYF
TGTGCCCCCGGCGGGCTCGACATAGGGACCCAGTACTTC
>.|TRBV29-1|TRBD2|TRBJ2-1
CSVSRLAGFVTSYNEQFF
TGCAGCGTTAGTAGACTAGCGGGATTTGTTACGTCCTACAATGAGCAGTTCTTC
>.|TRBV5-1|TRBD2|TRBJ2-5
CASSLGRRLAGQETQYF
TGCGCCAGCAGCTTGGGACGCCGACTAGCGGGACAAGAGACCCAGTACTTC
>.|TRBV12-5|.|TRBJ1-6
CASGLNRNNSPLHF
TGTGCTAGTGGTTTAAACAGGAATAATTCACCCCTCCACTTT
>.|TRBV19|.|TRBJ1-2
CASSSPTYGYTF
TGTGCCAGTAGTTCGCCCACATATGGCTACACCTTC
>.|TRBV6-5|TRBD1|TRBJ2-3
CASRDRGSTDTQYF
TGTGCCAGCAGGGACAGGGGGAGCACAGATACGCAGTATTTT
>.|TRBV4-1|.|TRBJ1-4
CASSSGQPNEKLFF
TGCGCCAGCAGCTCTGGACAACCGAATGAAAAACTGTTTTTT
>.|TRBV27|TRBD1|TRBJ2-7
CASSSLGQGDHF
TGTGCCAGCAGTTCCCTGGGACAGGGAGACCACTTC
>.|TRBV18|.|TRBJ1-1
CASSTDKNTEAFF
TGTGCCAGCTCTACCGACAAGAACACTGAAGCTTTCTTT
>.|TRBV10-3|.|TRBJ1-1
CAIRPTGVNTEAFF
TGTGCCATCAGGCCGACAGGCGTTAACACTGAAGCTTTCTTT
>once|TRBV7-9|.|TRBJ1-1
CASSLFKSTEAFF
TGTGCCAGCAGCTTATTTAAGAGCACTGAAGCTTTCTTT